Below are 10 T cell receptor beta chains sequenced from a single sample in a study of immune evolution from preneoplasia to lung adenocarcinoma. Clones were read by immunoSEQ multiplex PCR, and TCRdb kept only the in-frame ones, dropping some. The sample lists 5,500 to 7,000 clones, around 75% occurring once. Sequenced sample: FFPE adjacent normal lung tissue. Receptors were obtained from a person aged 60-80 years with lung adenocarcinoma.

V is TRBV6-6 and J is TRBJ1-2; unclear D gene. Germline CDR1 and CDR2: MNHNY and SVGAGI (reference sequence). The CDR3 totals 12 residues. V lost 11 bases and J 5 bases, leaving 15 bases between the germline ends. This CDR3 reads CASRALEYGYTF. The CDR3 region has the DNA TGTGCCTCGAGAGCACTGGAATATGGCTACACCTTC.

The CDR3 coding sequence is TGTGCCAGCAGTGGTTCGACCAATCGACAGGGAGGCTATGGCTACACCTTC. Translation: CASSGSTNRQGGYGYTF. The J gene is TRBJ1-2, the V gene TRBV2; 7 bases are a match to TRBD1. The CDR3 spans 17 residues. Germline V gene data show CDR1 as SNHLY and CDR2 as FYNNEI. V was clipped by 4 bases and J by 4 bases; unmatched bases: 15.

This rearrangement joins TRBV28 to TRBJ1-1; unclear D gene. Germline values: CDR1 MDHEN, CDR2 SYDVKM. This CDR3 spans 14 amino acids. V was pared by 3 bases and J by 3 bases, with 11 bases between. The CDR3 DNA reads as TGTGCCAGCAGTTTGGATCCTCGGGACACTGAAGCTTTCTTT. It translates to CASSLDPRDTEAFF. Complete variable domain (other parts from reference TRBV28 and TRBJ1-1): DVKVTQSSRYLVKRTGEKVFLECVQDMDHENMFWYRQDPGLGLRLIYFSYDVKMKEKGDIPEGYSVSREKKERFSLILESASTNQTSMYLCASSLDPRDTEAFFGQGTRLTVV.

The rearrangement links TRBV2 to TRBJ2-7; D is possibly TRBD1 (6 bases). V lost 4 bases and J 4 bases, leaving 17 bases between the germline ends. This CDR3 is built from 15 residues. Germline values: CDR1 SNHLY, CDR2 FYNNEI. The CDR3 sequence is CASSANREPSYEQYF. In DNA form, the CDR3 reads TGTGCCAGCAGTGCAAACAGGGAACCGTCTTACGAGCAGTACTTC.

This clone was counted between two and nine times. CDR3 loop: CASSQDVVRRETQYF. Here the CDR3 DNA reads TGTGCCAGCAGCCAAGATGTAGTACGGAGAGAGACCCAGTACTTC. The V call is TRBV4-2, the J call TRBJ2-5; D is unresolved. The CDR3 loop spans 15 amino acids. Germline assignment: CDR1 LGHNA and CDR2 YNFKEQ. V lost 0 bases and J lost 4, with 12 bases in between.

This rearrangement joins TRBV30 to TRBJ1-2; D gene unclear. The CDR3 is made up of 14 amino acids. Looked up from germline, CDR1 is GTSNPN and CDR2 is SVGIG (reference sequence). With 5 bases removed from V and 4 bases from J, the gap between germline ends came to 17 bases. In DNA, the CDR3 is TGTGCCTGGCGCCGGGAACGATATGGCTATGGCTACACCTTC. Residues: CAWRRERYGYGYTF.

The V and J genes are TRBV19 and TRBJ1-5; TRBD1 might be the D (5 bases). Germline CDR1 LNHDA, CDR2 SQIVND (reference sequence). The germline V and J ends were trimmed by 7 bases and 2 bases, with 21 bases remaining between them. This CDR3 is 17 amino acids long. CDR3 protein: CASTRWGGNGGNQPQHF. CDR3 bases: TGTGCCAGTACCCGTTGGGGGGGTAATGGAGGCAATCAGCCCCAGCATTTT. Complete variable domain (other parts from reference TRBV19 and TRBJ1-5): DGGITQSPKYLFRKEGQNVTLSCEQNLNHDAMYWYRQDPGQGLRLIYYSQIVNDFQKGDIAEGYSVSREKKESFPLTVTSAQKNPTAFYLCASTRWGGNGGNQPQHFGDGTRLSIL.

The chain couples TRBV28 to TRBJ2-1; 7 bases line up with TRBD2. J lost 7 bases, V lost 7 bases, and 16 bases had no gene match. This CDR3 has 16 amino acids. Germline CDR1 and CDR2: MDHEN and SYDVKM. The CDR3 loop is CASKPRPGGSGNEQFF. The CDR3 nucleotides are TGTGCCAGCAAACCCCGACCGGGCGGGAGTGGGAATGAGCAGTTCTTC.

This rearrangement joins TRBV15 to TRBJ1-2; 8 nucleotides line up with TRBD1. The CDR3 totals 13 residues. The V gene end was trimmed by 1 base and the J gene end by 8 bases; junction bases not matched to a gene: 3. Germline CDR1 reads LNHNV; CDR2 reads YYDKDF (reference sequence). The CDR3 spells CATSRGQGYGYTF. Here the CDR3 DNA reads TGTGCCACCAGCAGAGGACAGGGGTACGGCTACACCTTC.

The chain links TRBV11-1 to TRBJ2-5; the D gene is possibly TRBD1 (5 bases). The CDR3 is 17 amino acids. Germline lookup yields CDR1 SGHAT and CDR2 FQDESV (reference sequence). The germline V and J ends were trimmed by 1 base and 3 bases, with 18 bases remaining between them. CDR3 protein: CASSLGLGALRKETQYF. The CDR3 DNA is TGTGCCAGCAGCTTAGGCCTAGGGGCGCTGAGAAAAGAGACCCAGTACTTC.